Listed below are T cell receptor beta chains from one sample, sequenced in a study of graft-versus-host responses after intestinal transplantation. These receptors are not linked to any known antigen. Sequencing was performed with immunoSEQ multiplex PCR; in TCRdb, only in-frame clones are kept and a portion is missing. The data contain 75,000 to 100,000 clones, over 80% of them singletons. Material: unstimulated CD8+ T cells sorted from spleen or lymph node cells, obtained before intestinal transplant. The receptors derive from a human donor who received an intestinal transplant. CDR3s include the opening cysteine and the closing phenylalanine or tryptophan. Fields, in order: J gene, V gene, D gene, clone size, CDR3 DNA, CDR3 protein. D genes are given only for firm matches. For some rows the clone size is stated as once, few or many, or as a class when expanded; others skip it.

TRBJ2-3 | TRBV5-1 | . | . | TGCGCCAGCAGCTTGTTAAGCACAGATACGCAGTATTTT | CASSLLSTDTQYF
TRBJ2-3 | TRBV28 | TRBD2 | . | TGTGCCAGCAGCCCACATCCAGGGACTAGCGGACTCACAGATACGCAGTATTTT | CASSPHPGTSGLTDTQYF
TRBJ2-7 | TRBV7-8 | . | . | TGTGCCAGCAGCTTAATCTGGAGTGAGGTACACGAGCAGTACTTC | CASSLIWSEVHEQYF
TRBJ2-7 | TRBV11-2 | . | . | TGTGCCAGCAGCTTAGGAGTAGAGGTGGCCTACGAGCAGTACTTC | CASSLGVEVAYEQYF
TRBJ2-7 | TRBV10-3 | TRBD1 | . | TGTGCCATCAGCCCCGGGACAGGCGCCTACGAGCAGTACTTC | CAISPGTGAYEQYF
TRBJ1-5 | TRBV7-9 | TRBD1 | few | TGTGCCAGCAGCTTTGGACAGGGCAATCAGCCCCAGCATTTT | CASSFGQGNQPQHF
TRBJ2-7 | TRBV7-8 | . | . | TGTGCCAGCAGCGGAGATTACGAGCAGTACTTC | CASSGDYEQYF
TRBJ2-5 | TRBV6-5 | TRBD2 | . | TGTGCCAGCAGTTACTGGGGAGCGGGGGGGCAAGAGACCCAGTACTTC | CASSYWGAGGQETQYF
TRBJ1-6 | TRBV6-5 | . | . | TGTGCCAGCAGTTACTACAGGGTGGGCGATTCACCCCTCCACTTT | CASSYYRVGDSPLHF
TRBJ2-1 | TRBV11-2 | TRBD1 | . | TGTGCCAGCAGCTTAGAATTACAGGGGGCTTTCAATGAGCAGTTCTTC | CASSLELQGAFNEQFF
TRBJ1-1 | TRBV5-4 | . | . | TGTGCCAGCGGGCAGGGGAACACTGAAGCTTTCTTT | CASGQGNTEAFF
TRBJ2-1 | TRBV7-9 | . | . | TGTGCCAGCAGCTTAGCGACAGCCTTCACCCAGCAGTTCTTC | CASSLATAFTQQFF
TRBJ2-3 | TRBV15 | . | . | TGTGCCACCAGCAGAGAAAAGCCGTCCCTCACAGATACGCAGTATTTT | CATSREKPSLTDTQYF
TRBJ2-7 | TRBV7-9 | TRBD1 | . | TGTGCCAGCAGCGATACGATCCGGGACAGGGTTACCTACGAGCAGTACTTC | CASSDTIRDRVTYEQYF
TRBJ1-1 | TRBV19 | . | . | TGTGCCAGTAGTATTGGGCAGGGCGACACTGAAGCTTTCTTT | CASSIGQGDTEAFF
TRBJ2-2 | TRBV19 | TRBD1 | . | TGTGCCACCTGGGGACAGGGGGCTAGGAGTGTCACCGGGGAGCTGTTTTTT | CATWGQGARSVTGELFF
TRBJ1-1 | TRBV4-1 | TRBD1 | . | TGCGCCAGCAGCCAAGAGGGACAGGGCATGGGAAAGAACACTGAAGCTTTCTTT | CASSQEGQGMGKNTEAFF
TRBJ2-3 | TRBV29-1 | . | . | TGCAGCGTTGATGGGGCTCATACGCAGTATTTT | CSVDGAHTQYF
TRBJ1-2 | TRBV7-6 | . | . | TGTGCCAGCAGCTTAGGGGCGGACAGCTGGAGCTATGGCTACACCTTC | CASSLGADSWSYGYTF
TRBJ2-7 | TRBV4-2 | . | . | TGTGCCAGCAGCCACGGTTCCTACTACGAGCAGTACTTC | CASSHGSYYEQYF
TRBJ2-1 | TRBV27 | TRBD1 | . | TGTGCCAGCAGAAACGGACAGGGGGCCAATGAGCAGTTCTTC | CASRNGQGANEQFF
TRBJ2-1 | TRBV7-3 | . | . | TGTGCCAGCAGCTTACTCCCCGGGAGCTCCTACAATGAGCAGTTCTTC | CASSLLPGSSYNEQFF
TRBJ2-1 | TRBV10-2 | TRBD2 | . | TGCGCCAGCAGTGAGGGACTAGCGGGAGAGGATGAGCAGTTCTTC | CASSEGLAGEDEQFF
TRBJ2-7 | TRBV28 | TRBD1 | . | TGTGCCAGTTCTGGAGGGGACAGGGGGCGCGCCTACGAGCAGTACTTC | CASSGGDRGRAYEQYF
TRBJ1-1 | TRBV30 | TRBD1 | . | TGTGCCTGGAGTGCAGGGGGCCGGATGAACACTGAAGCTTTCTTT | CAWSAGGRMNTEAFF
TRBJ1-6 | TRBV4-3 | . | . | TGCGCCAGCAGCCAAACAGGGTGGTCCGATTCACCCCTCCACTTT | CASSQTGWSDSPLHF
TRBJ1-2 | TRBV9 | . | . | TGTGCCAGCAGCGTAGGCAGTCCTGACTATGGCTACACCTTC | CASSVGSPDYGYTF
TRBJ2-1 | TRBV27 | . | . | TGTGCCAGCCGCTGGGGGCTTTCAGGCAATGAGCAGTTCTTC | CASRWGLSGNEQFF
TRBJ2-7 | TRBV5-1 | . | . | TGCGCCAGCAGCTTGGAAAGCTACTCCTACGAGCAGTACTTC | CASSLESYSYEQYF
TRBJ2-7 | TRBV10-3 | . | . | TGTGCCATCAGTGGGGATCCGGGACTTTGGTCCTACGAGCAGTACTTC | CAISGDPGLWSYEQYF
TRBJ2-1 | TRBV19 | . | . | TGTGCCAGTAGTACTTACAGGAGCTCCTACAATGAGCAGTTCTTC | CASSTYRSSYNEQFF
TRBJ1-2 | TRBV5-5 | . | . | TGTGCCAGCAGCTTGGGTTTTTCAGGGGACTATGGCTACACCTTC | CASSLGFSGDYGYTF
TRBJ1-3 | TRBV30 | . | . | TGTGCCTGGAGGCGGGACGCTGGAAACACCATATATTTT | CAWRRDAGNTIYF
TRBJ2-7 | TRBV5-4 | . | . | TGTGCCAGCAGCCTGAGGGGCGGGGTCCACTTC | CASSLRGGVHF
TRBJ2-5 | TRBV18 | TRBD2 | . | TGTGCCAGCTCACCACCGGAAGCGGGAATAATCGAGACCCAGTACTTC | CASSPPEAGIIETQYF
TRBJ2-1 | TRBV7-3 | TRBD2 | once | TGTGCCAGCAGTAGCGGGGGGCCCTACAATGAGCAGTTCTTC | CASSSGGPYNEQFF
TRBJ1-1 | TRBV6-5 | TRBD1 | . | TGTGCCAGCAGTTACTTCAGGGGGACTGAAGCTTTCTTT | CASSYFRGTEAFF
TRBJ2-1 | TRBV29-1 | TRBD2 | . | TGCAGCGTTGTTGCGGGGGGGGACTCTGAGCAGTTCTTC | CSVVAGGDSEQFF
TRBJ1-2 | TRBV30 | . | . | TGTGCCTGGATCGAGGGCTACACCTTC | CAWIEGYTF
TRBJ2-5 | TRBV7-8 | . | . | TGTGCCAGCAGCCCGAGCTTTAGCAGCGAGCCCCAAGAGACCCAGTACTTC | CASSPSFSSEPQETQYF
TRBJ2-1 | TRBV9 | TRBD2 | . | TGTGCCAGCAGCCCCTATGAGGCGGGAGGAATCTCGGGTGAGCAGTTCTTC | CASSPYEAGGISGEQFF